This passage covers 6 T cell receptor beta chains from one sample sequenced in a study of T cells in Graves' hyperthyroidism and ophthalmopathy. Template material for amplifying TCR beta CDR3 regions consisted of RNA transcripts. With the HTBI primer set, the TCR CDR3 went through a first round of RT-PCR. TCRdb called the multiplex PCR reads again in MiXCR, with one record for every CDR3 protein. This sample has approximately 570,000 distinct CDR3 sequences, with about 20% found just once. Sequencing input: blood. The source is a man aged 35 to 55 with Graves' ophthalmopathy.

This clonotype has a count of ten or more. The genes are TRBV2 and TRBJ2-1, with D tentatively TRBD1 (5 bases). CDR1 and CDR2 (germline): SNHLY, FYNNEI. The CDR3 sequence is 13 residues long. Trimming pared 3 bases from V and 3 bases from J, leaving 6 bases between. The CDR3 DNA is TGTGCCAGCAGTGATGACAGCTACAATGAGCAGTTCTTC. It yields the protein CASSDDSYNEQFF.

This clonotype occurred many times. The gene calls are TRBV7-8 and TRBJ2-1; possible D gene TRBD2, 5 bases. The CDR3 is 13 residues long. Trimming took off 0 bases at V and 8 bases at J, with 8 bases between the two ends. Germline loops: CDR1 SGHVS, CDR2 FQNEAQ. The CDR3 sequence is CASSLARAYEQFF. The CDR3 nucleotides are TGTGCCAGCAGCTTAGCGCGGGCTTATGAGCAGTTCTTC.

A few counts support this clonotype. The chain joins TRBV6-1 to TRBJ1-5, with TRBD1 as a possible D gene (5 bases). V dropped 0 bases and J dropped 7 bases, with 13 bases sitting between them. The CDR3 covers 15 residues. Germline V CDR1 and CDR2: MNHNS, SASEGT. The CDR3 DNA reads TGTGCCAGCAGTGAAGCACGGCAGGGCCCCCAGCCCCAGCATTTT. This translates into CASSEARQGPQPQHF.

This clonotype occurred many times. The chain couples TRBV12-3 or TRBV12-4 to TRBJ2-1, with 11 bases identical to TRBD2. J was trimmed by 6 bases and V by 5 bases; bases with no gene match: 6. This CDR3 spans 15 amino acids. Here the CDR3 reads CASSPLAGGPNEQFF. DNA for the CDR3: TGTGCCAGCAGTCCCTTAGCGGGGGGGCCCAATGAGCAGTTCTTC.

This clonotype was observed a handful of times. The chain joins TRBV28 to TRBJ1-6; D is uncertain. The CDR3 length is 14 residues. Trimming took 6 bases from V and 6 from J, leaving 12 bases between them. Germline V gene data show CDR1 as MDHEN and CDR2 as SYDVKM. The CDR3 DNA is TGTGCCAGCAGCGACTTTGGTCGTAATTCACCCCTCCACTTT. Amino acids: CASSDFGRNSPLHF.

This clonotype was observed many times. This chain links TRBV20-1 with TRBJ2-4, with 8 bases fitting TRBD1. The CDR3 length is 16 residues. The V gene end was trimmed by 6 bases and the J gene end by 2 bases; junction bases not matched to a gene: 12. Germline V gives CDR1 DFQATT, CDR2 SNEGSKA (reference sequence). This CDR3 reads CSARSGQGATKNIQYF. CDR3 DNA sequence: TGCAGTGCGCGCTCTGGACAGGGTGCAACCAAAAACATTCAGTACTTC.